This paragraph reports one TCR beta chain. Its cognate antigen is unknown. The read terminates 3 residues before the CDR3 end, so the remaining end is supplied by the germline J gene. Sequenced by immunoSEQ multiplex PCR; TCRdb stores in-frame clones only, minus some. There are more than 25,000 clones in the sample, with less than 4% held by the top ten. This sample was taken from a study of T cells in women clearing cervical HPV infection. Study details: Donors had HPV16-related CIN3 or worse; 2 had invasive cancer. HLA type stays a possible confounder, typing being limited. Notes on the study in general: Timing of associations relative to infection is unclear; T-cell subsets were not isolated. A classifier using richness and V gene abundances reached an AUC of about 0.83.

Per germline, CDR1 SGHKS and CDR2 YYEKEE (reference sequence). Trimming cost V 1 base and J 0 bases, with 10 bases left between them. The CDR3 has 15 residues. The sequenced sample was blood buffy coat. This chain connects TRBV5-5 to TRBJ1-1; D ambiguous. The TCR comes from a woman aged 18-69 years with a cervical HPV16 infection that either progressed to CIN3+ or cleared (not recorded which). The DNA read from the CDR3 is TGTGCCAGCAGCTTGATCGGCAGGATGAACACTGAA. This translates into CASSLIGRMNTE. The entire CDR3 protein is CASSLIGRMNTEAFF.